The clone carrying this TCR beta chain was counted only a few times. One entry per CDR3 protein, called by TCRdb with MiXCR from the reads. The data contain about 200,000 distinct CDR3 sequences, 7.5% to 10% of them singletons. This sample was included in a study of T cell repertoires in cytomegalovirus infection. V lost 7 bases and J lost 9, with 16 bases in between. This CDR3 is 12 amino acids long. Germline V CDR1 and CDR2: MDHEN, SYDVKM. The sample taken for sequencing was PBMCs. The chain has TRBV28 and TRBJ2-7; tentative D call: TRBD2 (5 bases). The sequence derives from a human donor in good health (CMV status not recorded). Some clones in this sample may be carry-over from other donors' samples. The CDR3 reads CASTLLTRGQYF. CDR3 DNA sequence: TGTGCCAGCACTCTCCTTACTCGGGGGCAGTACTTC.